Listed here are 18 T cell receptor beta chains from one sample, sequenced in a study of blood T cell repertoires in COVID-19. Assay: immunoSEQ multiplex PCR; the TCRdb copy retains only in-frame clones and omits some. In the table there are about 170,000 clones, 88% of which are singletons. The sample taken for sequencing was peripheral blood. The receptors were gathered from a man between 45 and 60 years old who had recovered from COVID-19.

CDR3 residues: CASSMITGGGETQYF. The CDR3 coding sequence is TGTGCCAGTAGTATGATTACAGGGGGGGGAGAGACCCAGTACTTC. V is TRBV19 and J is TRBJ2-5, with D possibly TRBD1 on 8 matching bases. There are 15 residues in the CDR3. CDR1 is LNHDA and CDR2 is SQIVND in the germline V gene (reference sequence). With 3 bases removed from V and 4 bases from J, the gap between germline ends came to 15 bases. The full variable domain, in which reference TRBV19 and TRBJ2-5 provide the parts outside the CDR3, is DGGITQSPKYLFRKEGQNVTLSCEQNLNHDAMYWYRQDPGQGLRLIYYSQIVNDFQKGDIAEGYSVSREKKESFPLTVTSAQKNPTAFYLCASSMITGGGETQYFGPGTRLLVL.

The CDR3 region has the DNA TGTGCCAGCAGCTTCCACGGGGGGAACACTGAAGCTTTCTTT. Translating it yields CASSFHGGNTEAFF. The V and J genes are TRBV7-3 and TRBJ1-1; a possible D gene is TRBD1 (5 bases). CDR3 length equals 14 residues. The germline V gene encodes CDR1 SGHTA and CDR2 FQGTGA. Between the trimmed V and J ends, which lost 3 bases and 1 base, there was a span of 9 bases.

The V and J genes are TRBV19 and TRBJ2-3; TRBD2 matches 8 bases. There are 14 residues in the CDR3. V lost 5 bases and J lost 1; bases outside the gene matches: 2. Per the germline V gene, CDR1 is LNHDA and CDR2 is SQIVND (reference sequence). CDR3: CASSRGGRTDTQYF. The CDR3 DNA is TGTGCCAGTAGTCGGGGGGGCCGCACAGATACGCAGTATTTT.

The J gene is TRBJ2-6, the V gene TRBV4-2; the D gene is possibly TRBD2 (6 bases). The CDR3 loop spans 15 amino acids. Germline CDR1 reads LGHNA; CDR2 reads YNFKEQ. V was cut by 4 bases and J by 4 bases, with 11 bases left in between. This CDR3 is CASSPRLEGANVLTF. In DNA, the CDR3 is TGTGCCAGCAGCCCCAGACTAGAGGGGGCCAACGTCCTGACTTTC.

This chain connects TRBV6-2 or TRBV6-3 to TRBJ1-1; 10 nucleotides agree with TRBD1. The J segment lost 1 base and the V segment lost 2 bases, leaving 4 bases of the junction unmatched. The CDR3 sequence is 16 residues long. Looked up from germline, CDR1 is MNHEY and CDR2 is SVGEGT. The CDR3 DNA follows: TGTGCCAGCAGTTACCCGACAGGGGGCCGGAACACTGAAGCTTTCTTT. Translation gives CASSYPTGGRNTEAFF.

The rearrangement links TRBV27 to TRBJ2-1; unclear D gene. The V end was cut by 3 bases, the J end by 6 bases, with 9 bases between. From germline, CDR1 is MNHEY and CDR2 SMNVEV (reference sequence). The CDR3 consists of 13 residues. In DNA form, the CDR3 reads TGTGCCAGCAGTTTGACTCGAGTCAATGAGCAGTTCTTC. Encoded protein: CASSLTRVNEQFF.

V gene TRBV7-2 combines with J gene TRBJ1-2; TRBD1 agrees at 8 bases. Per the germline V gene, CDR1 is SGHTA and CDR2 is FQGNSA. This CDR3 is 15 amino acids long. V lost 4 bases, J lost 7 bases, and 11 bases stayed unmatched. CDR3 DNA sequence: TGTGCCAGCAGCTCAAACCCCAGGGGGCGCGGTGGCTACACCTTC. It translates to CASSSNPRGRGGYTF.

The V call is TRBV27, the J call TRBJ2-1; maybe TRBD2 (5 bases). The CDR3 consists of 11 residues. The V gene lost 7 bases and the J gene lost 13 bases, with 14 bases spanning the gap. In germline, CDR1 is MNHEY, CDR2 SMNVEV (reference sequence). As DNA, the CDR3 is TGTGCCAGCAATTCCGGCGGGCGTCAGTTCTTC. It is translated as CASNSGGRQFF.

The rearrangement uses TRBV2 and TRBJ2-1; unclear D gene. The V end lost 7 bases, the J end lost 7 bases, and 8 bases lay between the germline ends. This CDR3 contains 11 residues. Germline CDR1 is SNHLY and CDR2 is FYNNEI. CDR3 region: CASIRENEQFF. In DNA, the CDR3 is TGTGCCAGCATTCGTGAGAATGAGCAGTTCTTC.

The rearrangement uses TRBV10-1 and TRBJ1-1; 8 positions agree with TRBD1. The CDR3 consists of 14 residues. V shed 7 bases and J 2 bases; nucleotides not matched to a gene: 6. CDR1 and CDR2 (germline): WNHNN, SYGVQD (reference sequence). DNA of the CDR3: TGCGCCAGCAATTCGGGACAGGCTAACACTGAAGCTTTCTTT. This gives the protein CASNSGQANTEAFF.

This sequence joins TRBV27 and TRBJ2-1, with TRBD1 matching over 8 bases. CDR1 is MNHEY and CDR2 is SMNVEV in the germline V gene (reference sequence). CDR3 size: 15 residues. Germline trimming cut 6 bases from V and 6 bases from J; bases unmatched to any gene: 10. CDR3 bases: TGTGCCAGCAGGATAGGGCAGGGGGCAGGCAATGAGCAGTTCTTC. Its protein is CASRIGQGAGNEQFF.

This clone occurred once. V gene TRBV18 combines with J gene TRBJ2-1; 7 bases align to TRBD2. CDR3 length equals 14 residues. Germline V gene sequence: CDR1 KGHSH, CDR2 LQKENI. J was trimmed by 6 bases and V by 3 bases; bases with no gene match: 5. The CDR3 coding sequence is TGTGCCAGCTCACCCCAAGCGGGGTTCAATGAGCAGTTCTTC. This translates into CASSPQAGFNEQFF.

The rearrangement links TRBV6-5 to TRBJ2-7; D is ambiguous. With 0 bases removed from V and 0 bases from J, the gap between germline ends came to 12 bases. CDR3 size: 16 residues. Germline assignment: CDR1 MNHEY and CDR2 SVGAGI. Here the CDR3 reads CASSYSTVTSSYEQYF. CDR3 coding DNA: TGTGCCAGCAGTTACTCGACCGTGACATCCTCCTACGAGCAGTACTTC.

This clone has more than one count but fewer than ten. This chain uses TRBV2 with TRBJ1-2, with D possibly being TRBD1 (5 bases). This CDR3 has 13 amino acids. Germline CDR1 SNHLY, CDR2 FYNNEI. V lost 6 bases, J lost 2 bases, and 10 bases lay in between. The CDR3 nucleotides are TGTGCCAGCAGCGCTCCAGGGAACTATGGCTACACCTTC. This encodes CASSAPGNYGYTF. Drawing the rest from reference TRBV2 and TRBJ1-2, the complete variable domain is EPEVTQTPSHQVTQMGQEVILRCVPISNHLYFYWYRQILGQKVEFLVSFYNNEISEKSEIFDDQFSVERPDGSNFTLKIRSTKLEDSAMYFCASSAPGNYGYTFGSGTRLTVV.

The chain joins TRBV6-1 to TRBJ2-3, with D hard to call. In germline, CDR1 is MNHNS, CDR2 SASEGT. V dropped 0 bases and J dropped 1 base, with 11 bases sitting between them. This CDR3 comprises 16 residues. The CDR3 region is CASSEAPTPRTDTQYF. In DNA, the CDR3 is TGTGCCAGCAGTGAAGCCCCGACACCTCGCACAGATACGCAGTATTTT.

This sequence joins TRBV28 and TRBJ1-5; 7 bases are a match to TRBD1. This CDR3 contains 15 residues. The germline CDR1 and CDR2 sequences are MDHEN and SYDVKM. The V and J ends lost 7 bases and 7 bases, in that order; junction bases with no gene match: 13. CDR3 residues: CASTLQGGGGQPQHF. In nucleotides, the CDR3 is TGTGCCAGCACCCTGCAGGGGGGAGGAGGGCAGCCCCAGCATTTT.

The rearrangement joins TRBV27 to TRBJ2-3; no firm D call. CDR3 length: 15 amino acids. CDR1 is MNHEY, CDR2 SMNVEV, per germline (reference sequence). The germline V and J ends were trimmed by 8 bases and 2 bases, with 17 bases remaining between them. The CDR3 loop reads CASRPPGLNTDTQYF. CDR3 bases: TGTGCCAGCCGCCCCCCTGGGCTTAACACAGATACGCAGTATTTT.

The chain carries TRBV7-2 and TRBJ2-7, with 7 bases lining up with TRBD1. The CDR3 totals 15 residues. In germline, CDR1 is SGHTA, CDR2 FQGNSA. The V and J ends lost 0 bases and 3 bases, in that order; junction bases with no gene match: 5. The DNA for the CDR3 is TGTGCCAGCAGCTTAGCCGGGACAGACCTCTACGAGCAGTACTTC. Translation: CASSLAGTDLYEQYF.